The rows below give T cell receptor beta chains drawn from one sample of a study of blood T cell repertoires in COVID-19. Sequenced by immunoSEQ multiplex PCR; TCRdb stores in-frame clones only, minus some. Here the sample spans approximately 110,000 clones, over 70% being singletons. The material sequenced was peripheral blood. These receptors originate from an older woman with acute or convalescent COVID-19. Both conserved end residues are trimmed from each CDR3.

TRBV3-1/TRBV3-2,ASSQDWGSDQPQH
TRBV19,ASSGQGATGELF
TRBV2,ASKGEGNSPLH
TRBV5-1,ASSLEAGEADTQY
TRBV29-1,SVAQGYEQY
TRBV5-4,ASSSRTGSSGANVLT
TRBV19,ASSVDRDSYEQY
TRBV4-2,ASSQDKRSRGETQY
TRBV28,ASTRDRNTGELF
TRBV15,ATANTGTSNEQF
TRBV2,ASSATASYEQY
TRBV2,ASRTQGTPTGELF
TRBV15,ATHEGGADTQY
TRBV24-1,ATSAGEDFDSGGYT
TRBV6-5,ASRTSGTYEQY
TRBV5-1,ASSLLGNSYEQY
TRBV5-1,ASTPSGGNEQF
TRBV19,ASRSGYEQY
TRBV7-2,ASSSSGTGVRGYT
TRBV18,ASSPGDSNQPQH
TRBV29-1,SVYGTSGAYEQY
TRBV9,ASSGSLAGGGDEQF
TRBV6-4,ASSRFGDRGGSPLH
TRBV28,ASSHTSGGGLETQY
TRBV19,ASSSPDIYYGYT
TRBV5-1,ASSFDRGDETQY
TRBV28,ASSAQGLQGEKLF
TRBV25-1,ASSEFGANEKLF
TRBV19,ASTVVAGGDNEQF
TRBV19,ASSGIASGGTDTQY
TRBV3-1/TRBV3-2,ASSQDAGGGEQY